This T cell receptor (beta chain) was obtained from a study of Graves' ophthalmopathy and Graves' hyperthyroidism listed by TCRdb under 2018. Broadly, across the study: Peripheral blood was collected before any treatment was given, at the time of initial diagnosis. Following sample collection, hyperthyroidism patients were given methimazole at a starting dose of 30 mg daily, and ophthalmopathy patients were given high-dose intravenous methylprednisolone. In roughly 6 hyperthyroidism patients, T-cell repertoires of thyroid tissue and blood were compared. To explore V-J signatures that separate ophthalmopathy from hyperthyroidism, a discovery set of about a hundred patients was enrolled, consisting of 43 with ophthalmopathy and approximately 57 with stable hyperthyroidism. In total, some 130 blood samples were TCR-sequenced: some 43 ophthalmopathy, approximately 80 hyperthyroidism and some 17 hyperthyroidism-to-ophthalmopathy patients. The study used signatures of the TCR beta repertoire to tell Graves' ophthalmopathy apart from Graves' hyperthyroidism and to predict which patients would progress to ophthalmopathy. An independent validation cohort was composed of 18 hyperthyroidism patients and around 16 patients who later progressed from hyperthyroidism to ophthalmopathy. Beyond this particular receptor, the publication reports: In validation, the model predicted ophthalmopathy progression with about 64% sensitivity and 72.22% specificity; eleven to twelve predicted patients were CT-confirmed with GO in a median of about 7.1 months. The 13-signature model separated ophthalmopathy from stable hyperthyroidism with approximately 90% sensitivity and about 81% specificity in cross-validation, and 80%/75% in the test set. No statistical method was used to set the sample size in advance, and the investigators knew which group each participant was assigned to. Most of the expanded thyroid clonotypes with a frequency above 0.001 were also detected in blood, and it was suggested that the thyroid immune response may be reflected by blood repertoires.

The germline V gene encodes CDR1 GTSNPN and CDR2 SVGIG (reference sequence). The CDR3 starts with the cysteine, ends with the phenylalanine, and has 13 residues. Of all the DNA, just the CDR3 is kept, 39 bases in frame from base 1. V is clipped by 5 bases and J by 8 bases, and the sequence between their germline boundaries is 18 bases long. TCR beta CDR3 regions were amplified from RNA transcripts for repertoire sequencing. HTBI primers and the Qiagen OneStep RT-PCR kit were used in a first-round RT-PCR, which was followed by a second-round multiplex PCR, size selection and purification. Sequencing of the libraries was carried out on an Illumina HiSeq2000 in paired-end mode with 100 bp reads. Per the authors' processing: SOAPnuke was used to process the reads, removing any read that contained adapters or uncalled bases, had a mean Phred below 15, or lacked an exact match to the constant primer or identifier. COPE v1.2.5 was used to merge high-quality paired reads. Each unique nucleotide sequence was defined as a clonotype, and clonotypes were aligned to IMGT TRB V, D and J references with MiTCR v1.1. Analysis was restricted to V-J combinations with a frequency above 0.0001, which covered 99.2% of repertoires. For each V-J combination, a TCR clonal expansion and chaos score was defined as the ratio of F50 clonal expansion to chaos observed in the TCRdist matrix. Welch's t-statistics and random forest were used to reduce the features to 13 V-J combinations, which were then used as input to a naive Bayes classifier. The similarity between thyroid and blood repertoires was quantified using the Morisita-Horn index. TCRdb passed the public sequencing reads through fastp at Q25 and MiXCR, retaining productive beta sequences. Identical CDR3 protein sequences are pooled into one entry, listed with their most common genes and DNA. Clone size and V and J calls follow TCRdb, not the original study. The sample data list 300,000 to 450,000 distinct CDR3 sequences, and 17% of these were observed just once. The top ten hold 2% to 2.5% of the sample.

Hyperthyroidism was considered stable if no progression to ophthalmopathy occurred within 18 months of follow-up. Patients with hyperthyroidism were aged 18 to 65 years, had been newly diagnosed, and had a disease duration of less than 2 months. Anyone with other autoimmune diseases, uncontrolled infections, pregnancy or lactation was excluded from the study. Diagnosis relied on clinical symptoms, serum thyroxine, TRAb, thyroid ultrasound and orbital computed tomography. PBMCs were isolated from 10 ml of fresh peripheral blood by Ficoll-Paque density gradient centrifugation. Total RNA was extracted using Trizol reagent, and RNA quality was checked on an Agilent 2100 Bioanalyzer. In this sample, this clonotype turned up many times. No antigen is known for it. Base quality data are lacking; no much larger clone is found one base away.

The sample was peripheral blood. The sequence was collected from an adult woman with stable Graves' hyperthyroidism. The chain couples TRBV30 to TRBJ1-2; too little of a D gene remains to name it. The CDR3 region reads CAWENRPTGGYTF. The DNA reads TGTGCCTGGGAAAATCGACCGACGGGCGGCTACACCTTC.